The 11 T cell receptor beta chains listed next were all sequenced from one sample in a study of OX40 agonist ivuxolimab in advanced cancers. Method: immunoSEQ multiplex PCR; TCRdb's copy keeps in-frame clones and lacks some. This sample carries tens of thousands of clones, 83% of them seen once, and the ten largest clones take approximately 0.9%. Sequenced here: CD4+ or CD8+ T cells sorted from blood, sampled in a trial of the OX40 agonist ivuxolimab. All receptors derive from an adult with an advanced solid tumor such as melanoma, head and neck, liver or kidney cancer.

The chain links TRBV29-1 to TRBJ2-7; 9 nucleotides agree with TRBD1. Germline CDR1 reads SQVTM; CDR2 reads ANQGSEA. V shed 4 bases, J shed 0 bases, and the junction held 4 bases outside the gene matches. CDR3 length: 14 amino acids. In DNA, the CDR3 is TGCAGCGTTGCCCGGGACAGGGCCTCCTACGAGCAGTACTTC. This gives the protein CSVARDRASYEQYF.

This chain connects TRBV4-1 to TRBJ2-7; D is possibly TRBD2 (7 bases). Trimming took 4 bases from V and 2 from J, leaving 15 bases between them. The CDR3 totals 15 residues. From germline, CDR1 is MGHRA and CDR2 YSYEKL. The CDR3 DNA sequence: TGCGCCAGCAGCCGCGGGGGAGGGGGGGCCTACGAGCAGTACTTC. Amino acid sequence: CASSRGGGGAYEQYF.

This clone was counted only a few times. The chain uses TRBV18 and TRBJ1-2; D unclear. This CDR3 contains 14 residues. Germline-derived CDR1 and CDR2 are KGHSH and LQKENI. Trimming took 3 bases from V and 0 from J, leaving 8 bases between them. CDR3 region: CASSPAETNYGYTF. CDR3 in DNA: TGTGCCAGCTCACCGGCCGAAACTAACTATGGCTACACCTTC.

This chain uses TRBV5-4 with TRBJ1-4; 10 bases are a match to TRBD1. CDR3 length equals 15 residues. The V and J ends lost 4 bases and 8 bases, in that order; junction bases with no gene match: 8. From germline, CDR1 is SGHNT and CDR2 YYREEE (reference sequence). As DNA, the CDR3 is TGTGCCAGCAGCCTAATTGGGACAGGGGAGGAAAAACTGTTTTTT. This encodes CASSLIGTGEEKLFF.

The chain has TRBV30 and TRBJ1-5, with D hard to call. The CDR3 runs to 17 residues. V lost 3 bases and J lost 2, with 20 bases in between. Germline loops: CDR1 GTSNPN, CDR2 SVGIG (reference sequence). The CDR3 spells CAWRSERKGAGNQPQHF. The CDR3 nucleotides are TGTGCCTGGAGGAGCGAGCGGAAGGGTGCCGGCAATCAGCCCCAGCATTTT.

The CDR3 bases are TGTGCCAGCAGTGTGCCTAGTGATGAGCAGTTCTTC. It specifies CASSVPSDEQFF. The chain combines TRBV2 with TRBJ2-1; D unclear. CDR3 length: 12 residues. V was clipped by 4 bases and J by 8 bases, with 9 bases between them. CDR1 and CDR2 from the germline V gene are SNHLY and FYNNEI.

The chain employs TRBV9 and TRBJ2-2; D unclear. Germline-derived CDR1 and CDR2 are SGDLS and YYNGEE. The CDR3 contains 13 residues. The ends were cut back, 3 bases at V and 2 bases at J, with 5 bases in the middle. The DNA for the CDR3 is TGTGCCAGCAGCGAGGTTAACACCGGGGAGCTGTTTTTT. Translated, it gives CASSEVNTGELFF.

Comment on this clone: Different DNA sequences within this sample yield the same CDR3. The CDR3 DNA is TGTGCCAGCAGCTTTCCCGGGGAGCTGTTTTTT. Translated, it gives CASSFPGELFF. The chain recombines TRBV7-9 with TRBJ2-2; D is undetermined. Germline V gene sequence: CDR1 SEHNR, CDR2 FQNEAQ (reference sequence). The CDR3 consists of 11 residues. V dropped 3 bases and J dropped 6 bases, with 2 bases sitting between them.

For this clone: Its ends do not fully match the called genes, so a read error is possible. The chain recombines TRBV7-7 with TRBJ1-1, with a weak D call TRBD1 (6 bases). Looked up from germline, CDR1 is SSHAT and CDR2 is FNYEAQ (reference sequence). CDR3 length: 16 residues. CDR3 bases: TGTGCTAGCAGCCCGGACAGCACGATTCTCAACGGTGAAGCTTTCTTT. Protein product: CASSPDSTILNGEAFF.

The V call is TRBV18, the J call TRBJ2-7; 9 nucleotides line up with TRBD2. V lost 2 bases, J lost 6 bases, and 2 bases stayed unmatched. The germline CDR1 and CDR2 sequences are KGHSH and LQKENI. The CDR3 contains 13 residues. The CDR3 loop is CASSPGLAPEQYF. As DNA, the CDR3 is TGTGCCAGCTCACCAGGACTAGCGCCCGAGCAGTACTTC.

The chain carries TRBV5-4 and TRBJ2-1, with 10 bases that match TRBD1. CDR1 is SGHNT, CDR2 YYREEE, per germline (reference sequence). V was clipped by 4 bases and J by 7 bases; unmatched bases: 11. The CDR3 has 16 amino acids. DNA of the CDR3: TGTGCCAGCAGCATTGACAGGGGGCGCATCGGAAATGAGCAGTTCTTC. Translation gives CASSIDRGRIGNEQFF.